These 11 T cell receptor beta chains came from one sample sequenced in a study of T cells in Graves' hyperthyroidism and ophthalmopathy. Amplification of TCR beta CDR3 regions used RNA as the template. Initially, a first-round RT-PCR of the TCR CDR3 employed the HTBI primer set. TCRdb re-called the multiplex PCR reads through MiXCR, storing one row per CDR3 protein. The sample lists some 500,000 distinct CDR3 sequences; approximately 15% were seen once. Sequenced: blood. The origin of the receptors is a woman between 18 and 30 years old with Graves' hyperthyroidism.

Only a few counts were recorded for this clonotype. The CDR3: CASSLAGGTLSGANVLTF. The CDR3 nucleotides read TGCGCCAGCAGCTTGGCTGGCGGGACTCTCTCTGGGGCCAACGTCCTGACTTTC. V is TRBV5-1 and J is TRBJ2-6, with a possible D match to TRBD2 (6 bases). The CDR3 is made up of 18 amino acids. Trimming removed 0 bases at V and 0 bases at J, with 13 bases between. Per germline, CDR1 SGHRS and CDR2 YFSETQ. The whole variable domain, remainder taken from reference TRBV5-1 and TRBJ2-6, is KAGVTQTPRYLIKTRGQQVTLSCSPISGHRSVSWYQQTPGQGLQFLFEYFSETQRNKGNFPGRFSGRQFSNSRSEMNVSTLELGDSALYLCASSLAGGTLSGANVLTFGAGSRLTVL.

The sample holds many counts of this clonotype. This chain connects TRBV12-3 or TRBV12-4 to TRBJ2-5; the D gene is possibly TRBD2 (6 bases). V was clipped by 11 bases and J by 1 base, with 14 bases between them. The CDR3 length is 13 residues. The CDR3 nucleotides are TGTGCCTCAAACCGCGGGGTCCAAGAGACCCAGTACTTC. This codes for CASNRGVQETQYF.

This clonotype has a count of ten or more. This chain connects TRBV12-3 or TRBV12-4 to TRBJ2-3, with 8 bases identical to TRBD2. J lost 6 bases, V lost 6 bases, and 2 bases had no gene match. The CDR3 sequence is 12 residues long. The CDR3 DNA sequence: TGTGCCAGCAGGCCTAGCGGGGATACGCAGTATTTT. This encodes CASRPSGDTQYF.

This clonotype occurred many times. V usage is TRBV24-1 and J usage is TRBJ2-3, with a possible D match to TRBD2 (6 bases). V was pared by 10 bases and J by 2 bases, with 12 bases between. The CDR3 runs to 13 residues. Germline CDR1 reads KGHDR; CDR2 reads SFDVKD. The CDR3 region has the DNA TGTGCCACTTCTCGCGGGAACACAGATACGCAGTATTTT. It yields the protein CATSRGNTDTQYF.

This clonotype was seen at least ten times. The chain links TRBV3-1 to TRBJ2-1, with a possible D match to TRBD2 (6 bases). V lost 4 bases and J 7 bases, leaving 11 bases between the germline ends. Germline CDR1 reads LGHDT; CDR2 reads YNNKEL (reference sequence). This CDR3 is built from 13 residues. The CDR3 DNA sequence: TGTGCCAGCAGCCGGGGGGTAGTGAATGAGCAGTTCTTC. Amino acid sequence: CASSRGVVNEQFF.

This clonotype has ten or more counts. The chain couples TRBV7-9 to TRBJ1-4; a weak D match, TRBD1 (5 bases). The germline V gene encodes CDR1 SEHNR and CDR2 FQNEAQ (reference sequence). CDR3 size: 15 residues. V lost 5 bases to trimming and J lost 5 bases, with 15 bases between them. CDR3 amino acids: CASSPAGVSNEKLFF. The CDR3 bases are TGTGCCAGCAGCCCCGCGGGGGTCTCGAATGAAAAACTGTTTTTT. Full variable domain (remainder filled in from reference TRBV7-9 and TRBJ1-4): DTGVSQNPRHKITKRGQNVTFRCDPISEHNRLYWYRQTLGQGPEFLTYFQNEAQLEKSRLLSDRFSAERPKGSFSTLEIQRTEQGDSAMYLCASSPAGVSNEKLFFGSGTQLSVL.

This clonotype was observed at least ten times. This chain connects TRBV19 to TRBJ2-1, with 10 bases that match TRBD2. V shed 3 bases and J 1 base; nucleotides not matched to a gene: 3. The germline gives CDR1 LNHDA, CDR2 SQIVND (reference sequence). The CDR3 covers 16 residues. The CDR3 sequence: CASSIRTSGSYNEQFF. In nucleotides, the CDR3 is TGTGCCAGTAGTATTAGGACTAGCGGATCCTACAATGAGCAGTTCTTC.

This clonotype showed up just once. A much larger clone sits a single nucleotide away, making a read error possible. The chain has TRBV30 and TRBJ2-5, with 12 bases aligning to TRBD1. The germline gives CDR1 GTSNPN, CDR2 SVGIG (reference sequence). J gave up 5 bases and V 4 bases, and 8 bases lay outside the gene matches. CDR3 length: 15 amino acids. This chain's CDR3 is CAWTSGTGGFETQYF. CDR3 in DNA: TGTGCCTGGACTAGCGGGACAGGGGGCTTTGAGACCCAGTACTTC.

In its sample, this clonotype was seen many times. The chain combines TRBV13 with TRBJ2-3, with 14 bases fitting TRBD2. This CDR3 is built from 16 residues. V lost 5 bases, J lost 3 bases, and 4 bases stayed unmatched. CDR1 and CDR2 from the germline V gene are PRHDT and FYEKMQ (reference sequence). CDR3 residues: CASSQGLAGDTDTQYF. DNA of the CDR3: TGTGCCAGCAGCCAGGGACTAGCGGGAGATACAGATACGCAGTATTTT.

This clonotype occurred once. This could be a read error, since a much larger clone is one nucleotide away. The J gene is TRBJ1-5, the V gene TRBV24-1; no clear D gene. The germline gives CDR1 KGHDR, CDR2 SFDVKD. CDR3 length: 16 residues. The CDR3 region is CATIDPGQDSNQPQHF. In DNA form, the CDR3 reads TGTGCCACCATTGATCCCGGGCAGGATAGCAATCAGCCCCAGCATTTT.

The sample holds many counts of this clonotype. The V call is TRBV27, the J call TRBJ2-7; TRBD2 agrees at 8 bases. Germline lookup yields CDR1 MNHEY and CDR2 SMNVEV (reference sequence). The CDR3 totals 15 residues. J gave up 3 bases and V 4 bases, and 8 bases lay outside the gene matches. In DNA, the CDR3 is TGTGCCAGCAGTTATAGCGGGAAATATTTCTACGAGCAGTACTTC. Its protein is CASSYSGKYFYEQYF.